The sequence of this TCR beta chain was determined in a study of blood T cell repertoires in COVID-19. Across the whole study: PBMCs, B-cell-depleted T cells, or T cells were the source of the cDNA or gDNA that made up the material.

Per the study methods: It was from reference gene primer amplification that nucleated cell counts were estimated. Sequencing used immunoSEQ multiplex PCR; TCRdb keeps in-frame clones, though not all of them. V, J and clone size are taken as reported in that table, and D and trimming were inferred from the DNA itself. The sample has some 97,000 clones; approximately 84% are singletons. Germline CDR1 SGHTA, CDR2 FQGTGA. There are 15 residues in the CDR3. V lost 5 bases and J lost 10, with 22 bases in between. The chain links TRBV7-3 to TRBJ2-3, with D perhaps TRBD1 (7 bases). Specimen: peripheral blood. The source of this sequence is a young man in a cohort sampled during active COVID-19. CDR3 protein: CASSLAGQLRTAQYF. CDR3 bases: TGTGCCAGCAGCCTCGCGGGACAGTTGAGGACGGCGCAGTATTTT.